This T cell receptor (beta chain) appears in the sequencing data of a study of shared clonotypes between healthy human individuals. A word on this clone: Antigen unknown.

Donors comprised healthy HIV-negative adults lacking recent acute infections or vaccinations. Researchers reported that CD8 memory united CD45RO+ cells with CCR7-negative CD45RA+ TemRA cells. Study-level findings and limits: What limited the represented genetic and exposure-history diversity was the small number of donors.

Authors' analysis steps: Filtering differed for immunoSEQ, which gave only junction sequences without quality scores. Sequencing used immunoSEQ multiplex PCR; TCRdb keeps in-frame clones, though not all of them. V and J calls and clone size are copied from that table; D and trimming were computed from the DNA. The sample lists about 690,000 clones, about 90% occurring once. The CDR3 contains 16 residues. From germline, CDR1 is SGDLS and CDR2 YYNGEE. With 0 bases removed from V and 0 bases from J, the gap between germline ends came to 13 bases. Material for sequencing was memory CD8+ T cells from PBMCs. Subset noted: CD45RO+ cells pooled with CCR7-negative TemRA cells. The source is a man between 18 and 35 years old in good health. Some clones in this sample may be carry-over from other donors' samples. The chain recombines TRBV9 with TRBJ2-7; the D gene is possibly TRBD2 (5 bases). The CDR3 bases are TGTGCCAGCAGCGTAGAAAGCGGCGTGCCCTCCTACGAGCAGTACTTC. Its translation is CASSVESGVPSYEQYF.